This TCR beta chain was identified in a study of T cell repertoires in cytomegalovirus infection (dated by TCRdb to about 2019). Regarding the study in general: The HLA type of each donor mattered for the analysis, because public TCR beta signatures pointed to carriage of CMV infection along with the matching HLA type. Broad study findings and their caveats: The ex vivo response was dominated by HLA-C-restricted CMV-specific TCR beta clonotypes, and the single most frequent clonotype in two of eight donors was supplied by these HLA-C-restricted clonotypes. Cumulative frequency of public TCR beta family members discriminated carriers of CMV infection plus the relevant HLA type in this cohort and an independent roughly 330-donor cohort.

As encoded in the germline V gene (reference sequence), CDR1 is MNHNY while CDR2 is SVGAGI. Trimming removed 2 bases from V and 2 bases from J, leaving 12 bases between the germline ends. The CDR3 measures 15 amino acids from cysteine to phenylalanine. Kept here is only the CDR3 DNA, which spans 45 bases and is read in frame from base 1. With respect to this clonotype: What this receptor recognizes is not known. This may be a read error: a much more frequent sequence differs by one nucleotide.

The data were produced on an Illumina HiSeq 1500. TCRdb reworked the public reads: Q25 trimming with fastp, MiXCR clone assembly, productive beta chains retained. Duplicate CDR3 protein sequences are folded into a single record with the most common DNA and genes. The sample data list about 180,000 distinct CDR3 sequences, and roughly an eighth of these were observed just once. In total, the top ten clones hold 25% to 30% of the sample. The sequencing input was PBMCs. The chain joins TRBV6-6 to TRBJ1-1; 6 matching bases give a weak D call of TRBD1. This TCR was recovered from a human donor in good health (CMV status not recorded). Some clones in this sample may be carry-over from other donors' samples. The DNA reads TGTGCCAGCAGTTACGGACAGCGGATAAACACTGAAGCTTTCTTT. Translated, this is CASSYGQRINTEAFF.